Described below is a single T cell receptor (beta chain) sequence and its context. The sample belongs to a study of Graves' ophthalmopathy and Graves' hyperthyroidism. Using RNA transcripts, the TCR beta CDR3 regions were amplified. After a first-round RT-PCR with HTBI primers, a second-round multiplex PCR was run. TCRdb independently ran MiXCR on the multiplex PCR reads; one entry per CDR3 protein. The profile covers approximately 210,000 distinct CDR3 sequences, with around 30% appearing a single time and 9.1% taken by the ten largest. The CDR3 contains 14 residues. In germline, CDR1 is MNHNS, CDR2 SASEGT. The V end lost 6 bases, the J end lost 7 bases, and 18 bases lay between the germline ends. Excluded: other autoimmune disease, uncontrolled infection, pregnancy or lactation. The PBMCs were taken from roughly 10 ml of fresh peripheral blood.

Sequencing was done on a sample of peripheral blood. The chain links TRBV6-1 to TRBJ1-2; D call uncertain. This TCR came from a middle-aged man with Graves' ophthalmopathy. The CDR3 reads CASSPLTAPGGYTF. The CDR3 DNA reads as TGTGCCAGCAGCCCACTCACAGCCCCCGGTGGCTACACCTTC.